Included here is one TCR beta chain sequence, with context. The table came from immunoSEQ multiplex PCR; TCRdb's copy has only in-frame clones and leaves some out. The sample yields about 150,000 clones, more than 80% seen once. V dropped 0 bases and J dropped 6; count of bases not matched to a gene: 12. The CDR3 totals 18 residues. Germline CDR1 is SGHVS and CDR2 is FNYEAQ. The data were obtained in a study of blood T cell repertoires in COVID-19. Across the study: Nucleic acid was either cDNA or gDNA, and it came from T cells, B-cell-depleted T cells, or PBMCs.

This rearrangement joins TRBV7-6 to TRBJ2-3, with TRBD1 identical over 10 bases. The sequence derives from a woman in her fifties or sixties with active COVID-19. What was sequenced was peripheral blood. The CDR3: CASSLAGTGVSSRDTQYF. CDR3 nucleotide sequence: TGTGCCAGCAGCTTAGCCGGGACAGGGGTCTCATCAAGGGATACGCAGTATTTT.